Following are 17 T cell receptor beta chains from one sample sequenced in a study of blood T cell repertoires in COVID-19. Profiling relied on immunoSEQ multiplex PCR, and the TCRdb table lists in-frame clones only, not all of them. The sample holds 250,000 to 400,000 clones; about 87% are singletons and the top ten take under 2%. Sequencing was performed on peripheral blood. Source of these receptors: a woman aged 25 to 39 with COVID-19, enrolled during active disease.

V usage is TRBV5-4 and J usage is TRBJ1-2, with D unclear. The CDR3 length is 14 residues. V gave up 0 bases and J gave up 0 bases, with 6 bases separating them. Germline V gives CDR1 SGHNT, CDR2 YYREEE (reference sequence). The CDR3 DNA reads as TGTGCCAGCAGCTTGGCGCGGGCTAACTATGGCTACACCTTC. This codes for CASSLARANYGYTF.

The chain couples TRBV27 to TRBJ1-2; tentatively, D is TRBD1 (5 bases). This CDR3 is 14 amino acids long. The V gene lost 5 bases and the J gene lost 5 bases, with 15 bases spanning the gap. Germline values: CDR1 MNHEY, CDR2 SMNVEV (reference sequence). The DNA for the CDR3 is TGTGCCAGCAGTCCACGCCGGGACTCTTATGGCTACACCTTC. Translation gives CASSPRRDSYGYTF.

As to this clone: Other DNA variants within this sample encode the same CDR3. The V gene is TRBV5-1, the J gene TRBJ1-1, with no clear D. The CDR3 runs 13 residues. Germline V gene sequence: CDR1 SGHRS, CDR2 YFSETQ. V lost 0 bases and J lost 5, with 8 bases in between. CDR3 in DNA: TGCGCCAGCAGCTTGGGAGGAGGGACTGAAGCTTTCTTT. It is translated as CASSLGGGTEAFF.

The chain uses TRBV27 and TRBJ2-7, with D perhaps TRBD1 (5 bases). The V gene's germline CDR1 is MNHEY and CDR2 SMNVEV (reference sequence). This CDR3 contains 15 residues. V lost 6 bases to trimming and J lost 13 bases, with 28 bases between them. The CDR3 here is CASREIDSALTPVYF. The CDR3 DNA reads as TGTGCCAGCAGGGAAATCGACAGTGCCTTAACCCCAGTTTACTTC.

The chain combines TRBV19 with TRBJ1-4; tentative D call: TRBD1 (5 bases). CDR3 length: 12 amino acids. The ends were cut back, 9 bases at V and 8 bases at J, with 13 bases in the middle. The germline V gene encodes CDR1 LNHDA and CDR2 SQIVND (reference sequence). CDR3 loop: CASSQGWEKLFF. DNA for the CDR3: TGTGCCAGCAGCCAGGGTTGGGAAAAACTGTTTTTT.

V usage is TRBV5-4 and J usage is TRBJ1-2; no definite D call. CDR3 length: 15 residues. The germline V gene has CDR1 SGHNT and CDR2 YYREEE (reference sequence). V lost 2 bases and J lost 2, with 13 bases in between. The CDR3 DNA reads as TGTGCCAGCAGCTTAGGTGGAGGGTGGAACTATGGCTACACCTTC. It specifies CASSLGGGWNYGYTF.

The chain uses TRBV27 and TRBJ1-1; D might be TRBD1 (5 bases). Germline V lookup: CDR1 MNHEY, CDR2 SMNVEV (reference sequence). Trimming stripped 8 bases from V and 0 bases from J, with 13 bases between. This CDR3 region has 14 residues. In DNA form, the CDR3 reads TGTGCCAGCCAAATCGGGGGGATGAACACTGAAGCTTTCTTT. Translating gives CASQIGGMNTEAFF.

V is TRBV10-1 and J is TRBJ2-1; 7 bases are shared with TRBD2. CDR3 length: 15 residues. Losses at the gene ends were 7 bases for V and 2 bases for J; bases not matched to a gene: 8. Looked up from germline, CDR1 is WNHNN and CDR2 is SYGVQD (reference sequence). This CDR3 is CASTFAGDTYNEQFF. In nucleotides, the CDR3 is TGCGCCAGCACCTTTGCGGGGGATACCTACAATGAGCAGTTCTTC.

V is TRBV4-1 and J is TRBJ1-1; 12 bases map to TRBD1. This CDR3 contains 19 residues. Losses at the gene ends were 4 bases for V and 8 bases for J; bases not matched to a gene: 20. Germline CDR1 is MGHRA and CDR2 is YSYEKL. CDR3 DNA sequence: TGCGCCAGCAGCCGATATCCCCCTAGGGACAGGGGGCAAGGTACCGAAGCTTTCTTT. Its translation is CASSRYPPRDRGQGTEAFF.

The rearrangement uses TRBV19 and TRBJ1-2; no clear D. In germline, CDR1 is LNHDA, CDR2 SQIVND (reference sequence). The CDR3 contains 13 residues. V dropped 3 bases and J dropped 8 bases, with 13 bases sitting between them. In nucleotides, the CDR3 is TGTGCCAGTAGTATTGGGAGGCGCCGAGGCTACACCTTC. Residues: CASSIGRRRGYTF.

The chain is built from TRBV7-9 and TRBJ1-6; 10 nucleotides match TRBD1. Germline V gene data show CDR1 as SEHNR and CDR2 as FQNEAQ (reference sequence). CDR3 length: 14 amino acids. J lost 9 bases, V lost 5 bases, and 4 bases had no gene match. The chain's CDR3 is CASSHDRGPSPLHF. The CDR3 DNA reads TGTGCCAGCAGCCACGACAGGGGGCCTTCACCCCTCCACTTT.

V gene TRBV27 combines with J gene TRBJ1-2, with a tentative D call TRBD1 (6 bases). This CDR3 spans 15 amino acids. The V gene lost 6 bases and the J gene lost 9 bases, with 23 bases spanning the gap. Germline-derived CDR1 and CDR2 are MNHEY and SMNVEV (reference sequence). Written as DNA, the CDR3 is TGTGCCAGCAGCTCTATTAGACAGGACACTATGCGCTACACCTTC. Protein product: CASSSIRQDTMRYTF.

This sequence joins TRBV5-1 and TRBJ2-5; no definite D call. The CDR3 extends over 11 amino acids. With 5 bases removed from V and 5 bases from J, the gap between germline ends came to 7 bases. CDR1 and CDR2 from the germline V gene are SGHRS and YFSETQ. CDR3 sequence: CASSQLETQYF. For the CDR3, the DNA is TGCGCCAGCAGTCAATTGGAGACCCAGTACTTC.

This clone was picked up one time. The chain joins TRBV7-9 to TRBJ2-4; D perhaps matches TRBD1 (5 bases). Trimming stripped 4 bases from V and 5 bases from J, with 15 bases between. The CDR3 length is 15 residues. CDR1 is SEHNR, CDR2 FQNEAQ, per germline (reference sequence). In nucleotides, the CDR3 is TGTGCCAGCAGCTCGCCATGGGGCGCCGAAAACATTCAGTACTTC. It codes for CASSSPWGAENIQYF.

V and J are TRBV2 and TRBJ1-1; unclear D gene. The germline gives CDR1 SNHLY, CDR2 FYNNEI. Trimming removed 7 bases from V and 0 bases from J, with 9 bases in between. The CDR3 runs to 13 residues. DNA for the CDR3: TGTGCCAGCAACGGGAGGATGAACACTGAAGCTTTCTTT. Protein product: CASNGRMNTEAFF.

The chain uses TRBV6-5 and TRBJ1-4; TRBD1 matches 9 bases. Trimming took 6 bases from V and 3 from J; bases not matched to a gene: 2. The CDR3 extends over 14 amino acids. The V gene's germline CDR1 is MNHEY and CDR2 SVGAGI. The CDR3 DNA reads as TGTGCCAGCAGGGGGGACAGGGCTAATGAAAAACTGTTTTTT. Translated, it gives CASRGDRANEKLFF.

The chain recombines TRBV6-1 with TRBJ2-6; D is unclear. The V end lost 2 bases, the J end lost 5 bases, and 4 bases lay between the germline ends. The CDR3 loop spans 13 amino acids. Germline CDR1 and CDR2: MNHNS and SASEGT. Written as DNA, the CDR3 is TGTGCCAGCAGTGAATTCAGGGCCAACGTCCTGACTTTC. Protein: CASSEFRANVLTF.